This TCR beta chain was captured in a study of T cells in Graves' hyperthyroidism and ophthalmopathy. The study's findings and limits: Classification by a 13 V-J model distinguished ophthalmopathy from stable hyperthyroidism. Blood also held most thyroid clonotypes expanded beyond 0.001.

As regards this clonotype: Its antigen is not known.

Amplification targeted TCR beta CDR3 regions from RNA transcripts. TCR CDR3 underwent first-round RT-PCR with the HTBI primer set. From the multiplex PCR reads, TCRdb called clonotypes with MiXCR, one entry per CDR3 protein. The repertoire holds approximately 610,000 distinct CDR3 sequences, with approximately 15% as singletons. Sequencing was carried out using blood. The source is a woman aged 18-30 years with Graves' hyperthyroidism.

The chain's CDR3 is CASRTGTGSGNTIYF. The CDR3 DNA is TGTGCCAGCAGGACCGGGACAGGGAGCGGAAACACCATATATTTT. This sequence joins TRBV5-5 and TRBJ1-3; 9 bases agree with TRBD1. The CDR3 covers 15 residues. J was trimmed by 4 bases and V by 5 bases; bases with no gene match: 7. Germline CDR1 reads SGHKS; CDR2 reads YYEKEE (reference sequence).